The 32 T cell receptor beta chains reported below all come from one sample, sequenced in a study of T cell responses to AZD1222 COVID-19 vaccine. Profiled with immunoSEQ multiplex PCR; TCRdb holds only in-frame clones, not every one. The data hold roughly 110,000 clones, with 80% to 85% observed a single time. Here the sequenced sample was peripheral blood, taken on day 0 of AZD1222 vaccination. The receptors derive from an adult in good health.

This clone was detected a few times. The CDR3 region is CASSLDRLGEKLFF. CDR3 DNA: TGCGCCAGCAGCTTGGACAGGTTGGGTGAAAAACTGTTTTTT. The chain links TRBV5-1 to TRBJ1-4; D might be TRBD1 (5 bases). CDR1 is SGHRS, CDR2 YFSETQ, per germline. The CDR3 length is 14 residues. V shed 0 bases and J shed 7 bases, with 10 bases lying between them.

This chain joins TRBV5-1 and TRBJ1-2; perhaps TRBD1 as D (6 bases). Deletions cut 4 bases from V and 0 bases from J, with 7 bases between. Per the germline V gene, CDR1 is SGHRS and CDR2 is YFSETQ. There are 13 residues in the CDR3. Here the CDR3 DNA reads TGCGCCAGCAGCGGACAGTCTAACTATGGCTACACCTTC. The encoded protein is CASSGQSNYGYTF. Together with reference TRBV5-1 and TRBJ1-2, the CDR3 gives the full variable domain: KAGVTQTPRYLIKTRGQQVTLSCSPISGHRSVSWYQQTPGQGLQFLFEYFSETQRNKGNFPGRFSGRQFSNSRSEMNVSTLELGDSALYLCASSGQSNYGYTFGSGTRLTVV.

The chain combines TRBV4-3 with TRBJ2-7; the D gene is possibly TRBD1 (6 bases). This CDR3 has 15 residues. CDR1 and CDR2 from the germline V gene are LGHNA and YSLEER. V shed 1 base and J shed 2 bases, with 12 bases lying between them. CDR3: CASSQGFRGPYEQYF. The CDR3, as DNA: TGCGCCAGCAGCCAAGGGTTCAGGGGCCCCTACGAGCAGTACTTC.

This chain's CDR3 is CAWSPAGVGANVLTF. In nucleotides, the CDR3 is TGTGCCTGGAGTCCCGCAGGGGTCGGGGCCAACGTCCTGACTTTC. The chain joins TRBV30 to TRBJ2-6, with D possibly TRBD1 on 6 matching bases. V gave up 2 bases and J gave up 4 bases, with 12 bases separating them. Germline V CDR1 and CDR2: GTSNPN, SVGIG (reference sequence). The CDR3 runs 15 residues.

The table lists this clone with a few counts. The chain uses TRBV6-1 and TRBJ1-2; possible D gene TRBD1, 6 bases. Deletions cut 0 bases from V and 3 bases from J, with 8 bases between. This CDR3 spans 14 amino acids. Looked up from germline, CDR1 is MNHNS and CDR2 is SASEGT. The chain's CDR3 is CASSEADSYYGYTF. CDR3 coding DNA: TGTGCCAGCAGTGAAGCGGACAGCTACTATGGCTACACCTTC.

The V and J genes are TRBV25-1 and TRBJ2-7; no definite D call. Germline assignment: CDR1 MGHDK and CDR2 SYGVNS. The CDR3 consists of 11 residues. Trimming shortened V by 6 bases and J by 6 bases, and 9 bases separated the two germline ends. The CDR3: CASRETGEQYF. CDR3 nucleotides: TGTGCCAGCAGAGAAACCGGCGAGCAGTACTTC.

The chain carries TRBV27 and TRBJ2-7; D might be TRBD1 (5 bases). This CDR3 comprises 14 residues. V lost 5 bases to trimming and J lost 0 bases, with 11 bases between them. CDR1 and CDR2 (germline): MNHEY, SMNVEV (reference sequence). The CDR3 DNA sequence: TGTGCCAGCAGTCAACAGGAGAACTCCTACGAGCAGTACTTC. It codes for CASSQQENSYEQYF.

The chain recombines TRBV18 with TRBJ1-2, with D possibly matching TRBD1 (5 bases). Germline V gives CDR1 KGHSH, CDR2 LQKENI. The CDR3 loop spans 16 amino acids. V dropped 8 bases and J dropped 1 base, with 20 bases sitting between them. The CDR3 region has the DNA TGTGCCAGCCATTGGCTGCGGGACGGTGATAACTATGGCTACACCTTC. Amino acid sequence: CASHWLRDGDNYGYTF. Using reference TRBV18 and TRBJ1-2 for the parts outside the CDR3, the full variable domain is NAGVMQNPRHLVRRRGQEARLRCSPMKGHSHVYWYRQLPEEGLKFMVYLQKENIIDESGMPKERFSAEFPKEGPSILRIQQVVRGDSAAYFCASHWLRDGDNYGYTFGSGTRLTVV.

V usage is TRBV11-3 and J usage is TRBJ2-2; TRBD2 is a possible D gene (6 bases). Germline lookup yields CDR1 SGHNT and CDR2 YENEEA. The V end lost 5 bases, the J end lost 2 bases, and 15 bases lay between the germline ends. The CDR3 consists of 16 residues. CDR3: CASSNGGLGNTGELFF. For the CDR3, the DNA is TGTGCCAGCAGCAATGGGGGGTTAGGCAACACCGGGGAGCTGTTTTTT.

The V and J genes are TRBV14 and TRBJ2-1; 11 positions match TRBD2. In germline, CDR1 is SGHDN, CDR2 FVKESK. The CDR3 runs 20 residues. With 0 bases clipped from V and 1 base from J, the junction kept 11 bases outside the gene matches. CDR3 amino acids: CASSQDYRSGRAFSYNEQFF. CDR3 bases: TGTGCCAGCAGCCAAGATTATCGTAGCGGGAGGGCCTTTTCCTACAATGAGCAGTTCTTC. Filled out from reference TRBV14 and TRBJ2-1, the complete variable domain reads EAGVTQFPSHSVIEKGQTVTLRCDPISGHDNLYWYRRVMGKEIKFLLHFVKESKQDESGMPNNRFLAERTGGTYSTLKVQPAELEDSGVYFCASSQDYRSGRAFSYNEQFFGPGTRLTVL.

CDR3 sequence: CASSQDQNSQETQYF. The CDR3 coding sequence is TGCGCCAGCAGCCAAGATCAGAACAGCCAAGAGACCCAGTACTTC. The chain has TRBV4-1 and TRBJ2-5; unclear D gene. In germline, CDR1 is MGHRA, CDR2 YSYEKL. The CDR3 totals 15 residues. Trimming pared 0 bases from V and 1 base from J, leaving 9 bases between.

This chain connects TRBV18 to TRBJ1-5; 7 bases are a match to TRBD1. The CDR3 extends over 16 amino acids. Trimming took 3 bases from V and 6 from J; bases not matched to a gene: 11. CDR1 KGHSH and CDR2 LQKENI come from the germline V gene. The CDR3 DNA reads as TGTGCCAGCTCACCCTCGAGACAGGGATCCCGTCAGCCCCAGCATTTT. Its protein product is CASSPSRQGSRQPQHF.

The genes are TRBV7-2 and TRBJ1-2; D is unclear. CDR3 length: 11 residues. CDR1 is SGHTA, CDR2 FQGNSA, per germline. The V end was cut by 5 bases, the J end by 4 bases, with 5 bases between. CDR3: CASSTIYGYTF. The CDR3 DNA reads TGTGCCAGCAGCACCATCTATGGCTACACCTTC.

The rearrangement links TRBV12-3 or TRBV12-4 to TRBJ1-2; 9 bases are a match to TRBD1. The length of the CDR3 is 11 residues. V lost 6 bases, J lost 13 bases, and 6 bases stayed unmatched. CDR3 protein: CASSWDREITF. CDR3 bases: TGTGCCAGCAGCTGGGACAGGGAAATCACCTTC.

The J gene is TRBJ2-3, the V gene TRBV2; TRBD1 is a possible D gene (5 bases). V was pared by 3 bases and J by 3 bases, with 16 bases between. From germline, CDR1 is SNHLY and CDR2 FYNNEI. This CDR3 is 16 amino acids long. As DNA, the CDR3 is TGTGCCAGCAGTGATTGGCAGGGCGGCTTAACAGATACGCAGTATTTT. Translating it yields CASSDWQGGLTDTQYF. The variable domain in full, completed from reference TRBV2 and TRBJ2-3, reads EPEVTQTPSHQVTQMGQEVILRCVPISNHLYFYWYRQILGQKVEFLVSFYNNEISEKSEIFDDQFSVERPDGSNFTLKIRSTKLEDSAMYFCASSDWQGGLTDTQYFGPGTRLTVL.

This clone was observed a few times. V is TRBV20-1 and J is TRBJ2-1; D is unresolved. Germline assignment: CDR1 DFQATT and CDR2 SNEGSKA (reference sequence). With 3 bases removed from V and 0 bases from J, the gap between germline ends came to 9 bases. The CDR3 covers 14 residues. The CDR3 bases are TGCAGTGCTAGTGCGGAGATCTCCTACAATGAGCAGTTCTTC. Translating gives CSASAEISYNEQFF.

This clone was picked up a small number of times. This chain connects TRBV18 to TRBJ2-6, with 7 bases lining up with TRBD2. The germline V gene encodes CDR1 KGHSH and CDR2 LQKENI. This CDR3 is built from 18 residues. V lost 6 bases to trimming and J lost 0 bases; unmatched junction nucleotides: 11. The CDR3 sequence: CASSPQGGAYSGANVLTF. The CDR3 region has the DNA TGTGCCAGCTCCCCTCAGGGAGGGGCCTACTCTGGGGCCAACGTCCTGACTTTC.

The chain joins TRBV28 to TRBJ1-2; 12 nucleotides agree with TRBD1. This CDR3 contains 14 residues. J gave up 5 bases and V 5 bases, and 3 bases lay outside the gene matches. Germline values: CDR1 MDHEN, CDR2 SYDVKM. CDR3 protein: CASSGGQGAYGYTF. CDR3 nucleotide sequence: TGTGCCAGCAGTGGGGGACAGGGGGCATATGGCTACACCTTC.

This sequence joins TRBV4-2 and TRBJ2-5; tentatively, D is TRBD2 (6 bases). Germline CDR1 reads LGHNA; CDR2 reads YNFKEQ. Trimming pared 3 bases from V and 2 bases from J, leaving 19 bases between. The CDR3 is 17 residues long. CDR3 sequence (DNA): TGTGCCAGCAGCCAGGCGGTCCGGGACTGGACTCAAGAGACCCAGTACTTC. Protein product: CASSQAVRDWTQETQYF.

This clone has only one observation. The chain links TRBV7-8 to TRBJ2-4; D remains unclear. The germline V gene has CDR1 SGHVS and CDR2 FQNEAQ. Trimming pared 5 bases from V and 2 bases from J, leaving 10 bases between. CDR3 size: 14 residues. This CDR3 reads CASSPELSKNIQYF. For the CDR3, the DNA is TGTGCCAGCAGCCCGGAATTGTCCAAAAACATTCAGTACTTC.

J is TRBJ1-4 and V is TRBV19, with 8 bases identical to TRBD1. After removal of 6 bases from V and 5 bases from J, the junction contained 8 bases not matched to a gene. Germline V gene sequence: CDR1 LNHDA, CDR2 SQIVND (reference sequence). CDR3 length: 15 amino acids. DNA for the CDR3: TGTGCCAGTAGGCGGCAGGGGGCCACCAATGAAAAACTGTTTTTT. Its protein is CASRRQGATNEKLFF.

The chain links TRBV7-9 to TRBJ1-2; 9 positions match TRBD1. The CDR3 covers 15 residues. Germline V gene sequence: CDR1 SEHNR, CDR2 FQNEAQ (reference sequence). J gave up 2 bases and V 4 bases, and 5 bases lay outside the gene matches. CDR3 sequence reads: CASSSYRGRNYGYTF. In nucleotides, the CDR3 is TGTGCCAGCAGCTCTTACAGGGGGCGAAACTATGGCTACACCTTC.

In this sample, this clone turned up once. The rearrangement uses TRBV2 and TRBJ2-7; D is uncertain. V lost 6 bases and J 4 bases, leaving 10 bases between the germline ends. This CDR3 contains 12 residues. Germline-derived CDR1 and CDR2 are SNHLY and FYNNEI. The CDR3 sequence is CASSKWGYEQYF. In DNA form, the CDR3 reads TGTGCCAGCAGCAAGTGGGGTTACGAGCAGTACTTC.

The chain uses TRBV2 and TRBJ1-5; TRBD1 matches at 9 bases. Germline CDR1 and CDR2: SNHLY and FYNNEI. The CDR3 is 14 amino acids. Losses at the gene ends were 4 bases for V and 7 bases for J; bases not matched to a gene: 5. CDR3 coding DNA: TGTGCCAGCAGTGGGGACAGGGAAGACCAGCCCCAGCATTTT. Amino acid sequence: CASSGDREDQPQHF.

The rearrangement links TRBV7-9 to TRBJ2-1; TRBD1 matches 8 bases. The V segment lost 4 bases and the J segment 3 bases; nucleotides outside the gene matches: 5. The CDR3 runs 15 residues. Per the germline V gene, CDR1 is SEHNR and CDR2 is FQNEAQ (reference sequence). As DNA, the CDR3 is TGTGCCAGCAGCTCCGGGACAGGAGACTACAATGAGCAGTTCTTC. Its protein product is CASSSGTGDYNEQFF. Filled out from reference TRBV7-9 and TRBJ2-1, the complete variable domain reads DTGVSQNPRHKITKRGQNVTFRCDPISEHNRLYWYRQTLGQGPEFLTYFQNEAQLEKSRLLSDRFSAERPKGSFSTLEIQRTEQGDSAMYLCASSSGTGDYNEQFFGPGTRLTVL.

The gene calls are TRBV5-4 and TRBJ1-1; D is undetermined. Germline V gene data show CDR1 as SGHNT and CDR2 as YYREEE (reference sequence). The CDR3 runs to 15 residues. The V end lost 0 bases, the J end lost 4 bases, and 13 bases lay between the germline ends. The CDR3 nucleotides read TGTGCCAGCAGCTTGGAGTCTATGGGTCGCACTGAAGCTTTCTTT. Amino acid sequence: CASSLESMGRTEAFF.

This chain joins TRBV18 and TRBJ2-6; D not certain. V dropped 6 bases and J dropped 0 bases, with 18 bases sitting between them. The CDR3 consists of 18 residues. Germline V CDR1 and CDR2: KGHSH, LQKENI. CDR3 coding DNA: TGTGCCAGCTCCCCTGCAGCCTACGGCCTCTCTGGGGCCAACGTCCTGACTTTC. It translates to CASSPAAYGLSGANVLTF.

The V and J genes are TRBV5-6 and TRBJ1-4, with 9 bases identical to TRBD1. The CDR3 runs 17 residues. Unmatched junction bases numbered 8, after V lost 0 bases and J lost 5 bases. CDR1 is SGHDT, CDR2 YYEEEE, per germline. The CDR3 region is CASSLVGAGTGNEKLFF. The CDR3 DNA is TGTGCCAGCAGCTTGGTCGGGGCTGGGACAGGGAATGAAAAACTGTTTTTT.

The rearrangement uses TRBV7-2 and TRBJ1-2, with a weak D call TRBD1 (5 bases). The germline V gene encodes CDR1 SGHTA and CDR2 FQGNSA. CDR3 length: 15 residues. V lost 5 bases, J lost 4 bases, and 17 bases lay in between. CDR3 region: CASSLFIRQLYGYTF. CDR3 bases: TGTGCCAGCAGCCTATTTATCCGACAGCTCTATGGCTACACCTTC.

In DNA, the CDR3 is TGTGCCAGCAGTTTAAGAAGGGTTCAGTCCACTGAAGCTTTCTTT. This gives the protein CASSLRRVQSTEAFF. The chain recombines TRBV28 with TRBJ1-1, with D hard to call. The V gene's germline CDR1 is MDHEN and CDR2 SYDVKM. Trimming stripped 2 bases from V and 4 bases from J, with 14 bases between. CDR3 length: 15 residues.

This sequence joins TRBV5-1 and TRBJ2-3, with D unresolved. V was trimmed by 2 bases and J by 3 bases, leaving 7 bases between them. The CDR3 has 13 residues. Germline lookup yields CDR1 SGHRS and CDR2 YFSETQ. The CDR3 bases are TGCGCCAGCAGCTTCCCTGGGACAGATACGCAGTATTTT. Protein sequence: CASSFPGTDTQYF.

V gene TRBV7-2 combines with J gene TRBJ1-5; the match to TRBD1 covers 9 bases. Germline-derived CDR1 and CDR2 are SGHTA and FQGNSA. V lost 5 bases, J lost 6 bases, and 5 bases stayed unmatched. CDR3 length: 14 residues. CDR3 region: CASSADRGTQPQHF. The CDR3 DNA reads TGTGCCAGCAGCGCAGACAGGGGGACTCAGCCCCAGCATTTT.